This entry lists 23 T cell receptor beta chains sequenced from one sample in a study of CD8 T cells in ankylosing spondylitis. One entry per CDR3 protein results from TCRdb running MiXCR on the 5' RACE reads. This table holds about 320,000 distinct CDR3 sequences, around 10% found once. The sequenced sample was blood, either unsorted or a sorted T cell fraction (not recorded which). These receptor sequences come from a female donor with ankylosing spondylitis or in good health (not recorded which).

Points on this clonotype: Possible read error: a much larger clone is one base away. The V and J genes are TRBV10-3 and TRBJ1-5; unclear D gene. Germline V gives CDR1 ENHRY, CDR2 SYGVKD. The CDR3 extends over 12 amino acids. For the CDR3, the DNA is TGTGCCATCAGTGGAGGACGGCAGCCCCAGCCTTTT. This encodes CAISGGRQPQPF.

J is TRBJ1-6 and V is TRBV7-2, with D hard to call. The CDR3 consists of 15 residues. Deletions cut 5 bases from V and 9 bases from J, with 17 bases between. Germline V lookup: CDR1 SGHTA, CDR2 FQGNSA. CDR3 coding DNA: TGTGCCAGCAGCCTACAACCGATGTTGGGTTCACCCCTCCACTTT. Translation gives CASSLQPMLGSPLHF.

This clonotype was recorded many times. The chain combines TRBV5-1 with TRBJ2-1, with unresolved D. V lost 0 bases and J lost 0, with 19 bases in between. CDR1 is SGHRS and CDR2 is YFSETQ in the germline V gene. There are 19 residues in the CDR3. The CDR3, as DNA: TGCGCCAGCAGCTTGGCCAGGATGCTTTTACGCAGCTCCTACAATGAGCAGTTCTTC. It yields the protein CASSLARMLLRSSYNEQFF.

This clonotype was counted a few times. This chain links TRBV20-1 with TRBJ1-1; no definite D call. V was cut by 0 bases and J by 1 base, with 9 bases left in between. Germline lookup yields CDR1 DFQATT and CDR2 SNEGSKA (reference sequence). The CDR3 loop spans 14 amino acids. The CDR3 loop reads CSARDERTNTEAFF. The CDR3 nucleotides read TGCAGTGCTAGAGATGAACGAACGAACACTGAAGCTTTCTTT.

This clonotype has a count of ten or more. The V call is TRBV5-1, the J call TRBJ2-1; TRBD1 agrees at 12 bases. The germline gives CDR1 SGHRS, CDR2 YFSETQ. The CDR3 spans 16 residues. Unmatched junction bases numbered 9, after V lost 4 bases and J lost 7 bases. CDR3 region: CASSPVRDRGQNEQFF. The CDR3 coding sequence is TGCGCCAGCAGCCCCGTCCGGGACAGGGGGCAAAATGAGCAGTTCTTC.

This clonotype has at least ten counts. V is TRBV27 and J is TRBJ1-3; 8 bases are a match to TRBD1. This CDR3 has 16 residues. Germline CDR1 reads MNHEY; CDR2 reads SMNVEV (reference sequence). Losses at the gene ends were 6 bases for V and 0 bases for J; bases not matched to a gene: 7. CDR3 protein: CASSSGQAYSGNTIYF. In DNA form, the CDR3 reads TGTGCCAGCAGCTCGGGACAGGCGTACTCTGGAAACACCATATATTTT.

The sample holds a few counts of this clonotype. The V call is TRBV3-1, the J call TRBJ2-1, with TRBD2 matching 10 bases. Germline V CDR1 and CDR2: LGHDT, YNNKEL (reference sequence). V dropped 8 bases and J dropped 9; count of bases not matched to a gene: 19. The CDR3 sequence is 17 residues long. CDR3 sequence: CASSQELRLAGVGEQFF. CDR3 DNA sequence: TGTGCCAGCTCCCAAGAGCTACGGCTAGCGGGAGTCGGTGAGCAGTTCTTC.

This clonotype has a count of ten or more. The rearrangement links TRBV28 to TRBJ1-6; 8 nucleotides agree with TRBD1. Germline V lookup: CDR1 MDHEN, CDR2 SYDVKM. There are 16 residues in the CDR3. Trimming removed 7 bases from V and 6 bases from J; junction bases left unmatched: 11. CDR3: CASTTRDRGPNSPLHF. In DNA form, the CDR3 reads TGTGCCAGCACGACTCGCGACAGGGGTCCTAATTCACCCCTCCACTTT.

This clonotype has at least ten counts. This chain connects TRBV10-3 to TRBJ2-2, with a tentative D call TRBD1 (5 bases). The V and J ends lost 2 bases and 4 bases respectively, with 8 bases between them. This CDR3 region has 14 residues. Germline CDR1 is ENHRY and CDR2 is SYGVKD. DNA for the CDR3: TGTGCCATCAGTGAGGCAGGGTCCACCGGGGAGCTGTTTTTT. This gives the protein CAISEAGSTGELFF.

As to this clonotype: A much larger clonotype is one base distant, so this may be a read error. The chain links TRBV10-1 to TRBJ2-7; D perhaps matches TRBD2 (5 bases). Germline CDR1 WNHNN, CDR2 SYGVQD (reference sequence). The CDR3 contains 12 residues. Trimming pared 6 bases from V and 2 bases from J, leaving 8 bases between. The CDR3 is CASSTRAYEQYF. CDR3 DNA: TGCGCCAGCAGCACTAGGGCCTACGAGCAGTACTTC.

This clonotype has ten or more counts. The chain's CDR3 is CASSLFSVHEQFF. The CDR3 DNA is TGTGCCAGCAGTTTATTCTCGGTCCATGAGCAGTTCTTC. The chain couples TRBV27 to TRBJ2-1; D not certain. The CDR3 is made up of 13 amino acids. Trimming cost V 1 base and J 8 bases, with 9 bases left between them. Germline V lookup: CDR1 MNHEY, CDR2 SMNVEV (reference sequence).

This clonotype was counted many times. The rearrangement uses TRBV2 and TRBJ1-4; D possibly corresponds to TRBD1 (5 bases). CDR3 length: 14 amino acids. Germline V gene data show CDR1 as SNHLY and CDR2 as FYNNEI. V lost 3 bases to trimming and J lost 7 bases, with 12 bases between them. CDR3 protein: CASSDNRGGEKLFF. The CDR3 nucleotides are TGTGCCAGCAGTGATAATAGGGGTGGTGAAAAACTGTTTTTT.

This clonotype was found many times. This chain uses TRBV20-1 with TRBJ2-3; 14 bases align to TRBD2. V gave up 0 bases and J gave up 8 bases; unmatched junction bases: 4. CDR1 is DFQATT and CDR2 is SNEGSKA in the germline V gene (reference sequence). The CDR3 totals 15 residues. CDR3 nucleotide sequence: TGCAGTGCTAGAGATCAGGGGACTAGCGGGAGTACGCAGTATTTT. It specifies CSARDQGTSGSTQYF.

This clonotype has just a few counts. One junction end does not reproduce the germline sequence, and a read error may be involved. This chain joins TRBV7-7 and TRBJ2-1; the D gene is possibly TRBD1 (5 bases). The CDR3 has 15 residues. Germline CDR1 and CDR2: SSHAT and FNYEAQ (reference sequence). The CDR3 DNA reads TGTGCTAGCAGCTTAACACTTCAGGGTCTGGATGAGCAGTTCTTC. The encoded protein is CASSLTLQGLDEQFF.

The V gene is TRBV27, the J gene TRBJ2-1; TRBD1 matches 8 bases. The length of the CDR3 is 15 residues. Germline lookup yields CDR1 MNHEY and CDR2 SMNVEV (reference sequence). The V and J ends lost 5 bases and 1 base, in that order; junction bases with no gene match: 4. CDR3 residues: CASSTDRASYNEQFF. In nucleotides, the CDR3 is TGTGCCAGCAGTACGGACAGGGCGTCCTACAATGAGCAGTTCTTC.

This clonotype has ten or more counts. DNA of the CDR3: TGTGCCAGCAGCTTGAAGGGACAGGGCTCCTACGAGCAGTACTTC. Translating gives CASSLKGQGSYEQYF. The V gene is TRBV5-4, the J gene TRBJ2-7; 9 nucleotides agree with TRBD1. With V trimmed by 1 base and J by 0 bases, 2 bases remained unmatched. The CDR3 consists of 15 residues. Germline CDR1 reads SGHNT; CDR2 reads YYREEE (reference sequence).

The V and J genes are TRBV12-3 or TRBV12-4 and TRBJ2-7, with D possibly TRBD2 on 6 matching bases. V shed 5 bases and J shed 3 bases, with 8 bases lying between them. CDR3 length: 12 residues. This chain's CDR3 is CASSVGGYEQYF. The CDR3 region has the DNA TGTGCCAGCAGTGTCGGGGGCTACGAGCAGTACTTC.

V is TRBV4-3 and J is TRBJ2-2; D possibly corresponds to TRBD1 (5 bases). V shed 4 bases and J shed 2 bases, with 11 bases lying between them. Germline V gene sequence: CDR1 LGHNA, CDR2 YSLEER. CDR3 length: 15 residues. CDR3 DNA: TGCGCCAGCAGCCCCTCGCAGGGCAACACCGGGGAGCTGTTTTTT. The encoded protein is CASSPSQGNTGELFF.

This clonotype was recorded at least ten times. V gene TRBV6-2 or TRBV6-3 combines with J gene TRBJ2-7; 10 positions match TRBD2. Germline lookup yields CDR1 MNHEY and CDR2 SVGEGT. The CDR3 length is 14 residues. J was trimmed by 5 bases and V by 5 bases; bases with no gene match: 6. The CDR3 loop reads CASSPSGRMNEQYF. DNA of the CDR3: TGTGCCAGCAGTCCTAGCGGGAGAATGAACGAGCAGTACTTC.

The rearrangement uses TRBV5-1 and TRBJ2-7; 13 nucleotides align to TRBD2. This CDR3 has 17 residues. Unmatched junction bases numbered 5, after V lost 2 bases and J lost 0 bases. Germline assignment: CDR1 SGHRS and CDR2 YFSETQ. CDR3 in DNA: TGCGCCAGCAGCTTTGGACTAGCGGGGGAGTCCTCCTACGAGCAGTACTTC. Its translation: CASSFGLAGESSYEQYF.

This clonotype was counted only a few times. This rearrangement joins TRBV5-1 to TRBJ2-2; either TRBD1 or TRBD2 may fit D (5 bases each). The CDR3 has 15 amino acids. Germline assignment: CDR1 SGHRS and CDR2 YFSETQ. V shed 4 bases and J shed 4 bases, with 14 bases lying between them. CDR3 sequence (DNA): TGCGCCAGCAGCCCCCTAATCGGGGCCACCGGGGAGCTGTTTTTT. As protein: CASSPLIGATGELFF.

This clonotype was counted only a few times. V usage is TRBV4-2 and J usage is TRBJ2-3, with D perhaps given as TRBD1 or TRBD2 (7 bases each). CDR1 and CDR2 (germline): LGHNA, YNFKEQ. V was cut by 4 bases and J by 4 bases, with 18 bases left in between. This CDR3 contains 16 residues. DNA of the CDR3: TGTGCCAGCAGCCCAGGGGGGGGGGCTTCTGCAGATACGCAGTATTTT. As protein: CASSPGGGASADTQYF.

This clonotype was found a few times. This sequence joins TRBV7-9 and TRBJ1-4; the D gene is possibly TRBD1 (5 bases). V dropped 8 bases and J dropped 5 bases, with 18 bases sitting between them. The germline V gene has CDR1 SEHNR and CDR2 FQNEAQ (reference sequence). The CDR3 runs to 15 residues. For the CDR3, the DNA is TGTGCCAGCGTATCCGCCCGGGACGGAAATGAAAAACTGTTTTTT. Its translation is CASVSARDGNEKLFF.